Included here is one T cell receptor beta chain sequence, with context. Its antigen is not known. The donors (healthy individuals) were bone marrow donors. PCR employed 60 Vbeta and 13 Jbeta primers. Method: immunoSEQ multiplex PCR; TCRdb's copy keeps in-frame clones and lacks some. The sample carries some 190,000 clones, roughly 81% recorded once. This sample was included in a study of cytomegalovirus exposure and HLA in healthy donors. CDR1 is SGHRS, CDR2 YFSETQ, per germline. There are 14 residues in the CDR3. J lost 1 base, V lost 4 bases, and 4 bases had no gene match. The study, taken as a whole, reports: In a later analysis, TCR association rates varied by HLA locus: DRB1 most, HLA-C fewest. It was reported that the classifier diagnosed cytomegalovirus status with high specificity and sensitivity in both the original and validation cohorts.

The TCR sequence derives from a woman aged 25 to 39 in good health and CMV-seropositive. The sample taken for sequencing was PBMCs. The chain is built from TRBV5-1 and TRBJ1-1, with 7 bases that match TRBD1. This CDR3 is CASSEGQPNTEAFF. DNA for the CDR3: TGCGCCAGCAGCGAGGGACAGCCGAACACTGAAGCTTTCTTT.